This is a list of T cell receptor beta chains from one sample in a study of blood T cell repertoires in COVID-19. The protocol was immunoSEQ multiplex PCR, while the TCRdb copy is restricted to in-frame clones and leaves out a portion. The repertoire consists of around 140,000 clones, with approximately 89% occurring once and the leading ten covering around 1.5%. Sequencing was carried out using peripheral blood. The origin of the receptors is a human donor in a cohort sampled during active COVID-19. Both conserved end residues are part of each CDR3. D genes are given only for firm matches. Some rows mark clone size as missing; the rest say once, few, many or name a class of expanded clone.

J | V | size | D | DNA | CDR3
TRBJ1-2 | TRBV2 | . | . | TGTGCCAGCAGTGAGGGGGGCTATGGCTACACCTTC | CASSEGGYGYTF
TRBJ1-6 | TRBV5-4 | . | TRBD1 | TGTGCCAGCAGCTCCCGGGACAGGGGCTATAATTCACCCCTCCACTTT | CASSSRDRGYNSPLHF
TRBJ2-2 | TRBV5-4 | . | . | TGTGCCAGCAGCTTACTTTACAGGGAACCCGGGGAGCTGTTTTTT | CASSLLYREPGELFF
TRBJ2-7 | TRBV9 | . | . | TGTGCCAGCAGCGTAGGGGGCCGGACCAGCTCCTACGAGCAGTACTTC | CASSVGGRTSSYEQYF
TRBJ2-5 | TRBV7-2 | . | . | TGTGCCAGCAGCCCCGTTAGGGGGGGGTACCAAGAGACCCAGTACTTC | CASSPVRGGYQETQYF
TRBJ1-1 | TRBV2 | once | . | TGTGCCAGCAGAGTTAGGGGGAACACTGAAGCTTTCTTT | CASRVRGNTEAFF
TRBJ2-7 | TRBV15 | . | . | TGTGCCACCAGCAGGAGTAGCTACGAGCAGTACTTC | CATSRSSYEQYF
TRBJ2-5 | TRBV18 | . | . | TGTGCCAGCTCACCACCGGCCCCCGAGACCCAGTACTTC | CASSPPAPETQYF
TRBJ1-1 | TRBV20-1 | . | TRBD1 | TGCAGTGGACAGGGGAGGACTGAAGCTTTCTTT | CSGQGRTEAFF
TRBJ1-4 | TRBV9 | . | . | TGTGCCAGCAGCGAGGCCGGGGATCGAGAACTGTTTTTT | CASSEAGDRELFF